This T cell receptor (beta chain) was captured in a study of cytomegalovirus exposure and HLA in healthy donors. The wider study: Counted in an early data release were approximately 85 million unique TCRs from HLA-typed donors. Study results and limitations: Most subjects had HLA-A and HLA-B alleles reportedly predicted accurately by TCR beta sequences.

Deletions cut 2 bases from V and 5 bases from J, with 14 bases between. This CDR3 spans 15 amino acids. Germline loops: CDR1 SGHNT, CDR2 YYREEE (reference sequence). The PCR employed 60 Vbeta primers together with 13 Jbeta primers. Assay used: immunoSEQ multiplex PCR; TCRdb lists only in-frame clones, some missing. The listing contains roughly 35,000 clones. Comments on this clone: Its cognate antigen is unknown.

The clonotype comes from a woman aged 40 to 50 in good health and CMV-seropositive. Source material: PBMCs. J is TRBJ2-1 and V is TRBV5-4; perhaps TRBD2 as D (6 bases). CDR3 region: CASSFGGGKDNEQFF. The CDR3 DNA follows: TGTGCCAGCAGCTTCGGCGGAGGGAAGGACAATGAGCAGTTCTTC.